One sample yielded the 24 T cell receptor beta chains listed below, sequenced in a study of blood T cells in healthy people across ages. A second roughly 6 to 11 cycle PCR used barcoded and J-beta primers. TCRdb reprocessed the 5' RACE reads with MiXCR, giving one entry per CDR3 protein. The sample lists fewer than 950,000 distinct CDR3 sequences, about 53% occurring once. The specimen was blood. The receptors stem from an elderly man in good health.

V is TRBV4-2 and J is TRBJ1-6; D is ambiguous. The CDR3 extends over 13 amino acids. Trimming left V 0 bases short and J 10 bases short, with 7 bases between. Germline assignment: CDR1 LGHNA and CDR2 YNFKEQ. The CDR3 bases are TGTGCCAGCAGCCAAGATATTGGGTCACCCCTCCACTTT. It codes for CASSQDIGSPLHF.

This clonotype has a handful of counts. The rearrangement uses TRBV27 and TRBJ2-4; D remains unclear. The J call may be in error: the DNA end matches TRBJ2-7 better. The CDR3 extends over 15 amino acids. Germline values: CDR1 MNHEY, CDR2 SMNVEV (reference sequence). The CDR3 DNA reads TGTGCCAGCAGCCCCTTAGACCGCCGAGACTACGAGCAGTACTTC. Translating it yields CASSPLDRRDYEQYF.

The CDR3 is CASSSRGGLGYTF. The CDR3 DNA follows: TGTGCCAGCAGTTCCAGGGGCGGATTGGGCTACACCTTC. The chain links TRBV27 to TRBJ1-2, with a tentative D call TRBD1 (6 bases). The V end lost 4 bases, the J end lost 8 bases, and 14 bases lay between the germline ends. Germline loops: CDR1 MNHEY, CDR2 SMNVEV (reference sequence). This CDR3 contains 13 residues.

The rearrangement links TRBV27 to TRBJ1-6; D gene uncertain. CDR3 length: 15 residues. V lost 2 bases to trimming and J lost 5 bases, with 10 bases between them. Looked up from germline, CDR1 is MNHEY and CDR2 is SMNVEV (reference sequence). CDR3 amino acids: CASSLDSDNNSPLHF. As DNA, the CDR3 is TGTGCCAGCAGTTTAGATTCCGATAATAATTCACCCCTCCACTTT.

This clonotype was recorded a few times. The chain uses TRBV3-1 and TRBJ1-5; D call uncertain. Germline CDR1 and CDR2: LGHDT and YNNKEL (reference sequence). The CDR3 spans 13 residues. V lost 0 bases and J lost 7, with 7 bases in between. This CDR3 reads CASSQDPQQPQHF. The CDR3 nucleotides read TGTGCCAGCAGCCAAGATCCCCAGCAGCCCCAGCATTTT.

The gene calls are TRBV20-1 and TRBJ2-1; 8 bases are shared with TRBD2. This CDR3 is built from 15 residues. After removal of 3 bases from V and 12 bases from J, the junction contained 16 bases not matched to a gene. Germline V gene lookup returns CDR1 DFQATT and CDR2 SNEGSKA (reference sequence). CDR3 nucleotides: TGCAGTGCTAGGGGCACTAGCGGCGCCAATCCGGGGCAGTTCTTC. As protein: CSARGTSGANPGQFF.

Many counts were recorded for this clonotype. The gene calls are TRBV5-1 and TRBJ2-7; possible D gene TRBD2, 6 bases. The CDR3 is 14 amino acids. The germline gives CDR1 SGHRS, CDR2 YFSETQ. Trimming took 3 bases from V and 3 from J, leaving 13 bases between them. DNA for the CDR3: TGCGCCAGCAGCTACGGCGGGAATCGCTACGAGCAGTACTTC. Its protein product is CASSYGGNRYEQYF.

The chain combines TRBV5-1 with TRBJ2-7, with 12 bases aligning to TRBD2. The ends lost 2 bases at V and 7 bases at J; junction bases unmatched: 10. This CDR3 has 16 residues. Germline lookup yields CDR1 SGHRS and CDR2 YFSETQ. DNA of the CDR3: TGCGCCAGCAGCTTCAAGACTAGCGGGAGAGGAAATGAGCAGTACTTC. This sequence encodes CASSFKTSGRGNEQYF.

The chain combines TRBV14 with TRBJ2-3; the D is unclear. Trimming pared 2 bases from V and 4 bases from J, leaving 10 bases between. The CDR3 is 14 residues long. CDR1 and CDR2 (germline): SGHDN, FVKESK. The CDR3 loop is CASSQIRNSDTQYF. CDR3 DNA sequence: TGTGCCAGCAGCCAAATTAGGAATTCAGATACGCAGTATTTT.

The chain couples TRBV20-1 to TRBJ2-3; a possible D gene is TRBD2 (6 bases). The CDR3 has 14 amino acids. Trimming took off 1 base at V and 3 bases at J, with 11 bases between the two ends. Germline values: CDR1 DFQATT, CDR2 SNEGSKA (reference sequence). The CDR3 sequence: CSARGGGATDTQYF. The DNA for the CDR3 is TGCAGTGCTAGAGGTGGAGGGGCGACAGATACGCAGTATTTT.

This clonotype turned up a few times. V usage is TRBV29-1 and J usage is TRBJ2-5; D is ambiguous. Germline V gene data show CDR1 as SQVTM and CDR2 as ANQGSEA. Trimming took 4 bases from V and 1 from J, leaving 10 bases between them. The CDR3 sequence is 13 residues long. This CDR3 is CSVVELGQETQYF. CDR3 nucleotides: TGCAGCGTTGTGGAGTTAGGCCAAGAGACCCAGTACTTC. Looking up the rest from reference TRBV29-1 and TRBJ2-5 gives the full variable domain: SAVISQKPSRDICQRGTSLTIQCQVDSQVTMMFWYRQQPGQSLTLIATANQGSEATYESGFVIDKFPISRPNLTFSTLTVSNMSPEDSSIYLCSVVELGQETQYFGPGTRLLVL.

This sequence joins TRBV20-1 and TRBJ2-7; D is perhaps TRBD1 or TRBD2 (5 bases each). V was cut by 5 bases and J by 1 base, with 21 bases left in between. Germline CDR1 DFQATT, CDR2 SNEGSKA (reference sequence). This CDR3 is built from 16 residues. The CDR3 here is CSALTEGTSGSYEQYF. The CDR3 coding sequence is TGCAGTGCTCTGACCGAGGGGACCAGCGGTTCCTACGAGCAGTACTTC.

This clonotype appeared a few times. The CDR3 DNA is TGTGCCAGCATTGAGGGGCCCCCAGAGACCCAGTACTTC. This sequence encodes CASIEGPPETQYF. J is TRBJ2-5 and V is TRBV6-1; either TRBD1 or TRBD2 may fit D (5 bases each). The CDR3 totals 13 residues. Trimming took off 7 bases at V and 4 bases at J, with 13 bases between the two ends. Germline values: CDR1 MNHNS, CDR2 SASEGT.

CDR3 region: CASSQVGVAGNTGELFF. The CDR3 DNA is TGTGCCAGCAGCCAAGTAGGGGTAGCGGGAAACACCGGGGAGCTGTTTTTT. The V gene is TRBV4-2, the J gene TRBJ2-2, with 8 bases identical to TRBD2. This CDR3 spans 17 amino acids. Germline V gene sequence: CDR1 LGHNA, CDR2 YNFKEQ. Trimming took 1 base from V and 2 from J; bases not matched to a gene: 6.

J is TRBJ2-4 and V is TRBV6-6; D call uncertain. The DNA end favors TRBJ2-5, so the J call may be wrong. The length of the CDR3 is 14 residues. Germline values: CDR1 MNHNY, CDR2 SVGAGI (reference sequence). CDR3 in DNA: TGTGCCAGCAGTTACACTCGGAACCAAGAGACCCAGTACTTC. This gives the protein CASSYTRNQETQYF.

The rearrangement links TRBV15 to TRBJ2-7, with 9 bases that match TRBD2. Near its end, the DNA agrees better with TRBJ2-5, so the J call may be wrong. CDR3 size: 18 residues. In germline, CDR1 is LNHNV, CDR2 YYDKDF (reference sequence). CDR3: CATSRGAALAGLQETQYF. The DNA of the CDR3 is TGTGCCACCAGCAGAGGGGCTGCACTAGCGGGCCTACAAGAGACCCAGTACTTC.

This clonotype was picked up a small number of times. The chain links TRBV5-1 to TRBJ1-4, with D hard to call. The CDR3 contains 13 residues. The germline CDR1 and CDR2 sequences are SGHRS and YFSETQ. Trimming took 7 bases from V and 2 from J, leaving 9 bases between them. The CDR3 DNA reads as TGCGCCAGCGGGCGTTTCACTAATGAAAAACTGTTTTTT. Its translation is CASGRFTNEKLFF.

The table lists this clonotype with a few counts. The V and J genes are TRBV15 and TRBJ2-1; D ambiguous. V dropped 0 bases and J dropped 10 bases, with 16 bases sitting between them. Germline V gene data show CDR1 as LNHNV and CDR2 as YYDKDF (reference sequence). The CDR3 contains 15 residues. The CDR3 DNA is TGTGCCACCAGCAGAGAACCCGGACCATCTTGGGAGCAGTTCTTC. This gives the protein CATSREPGPSWEQFF.

Regarding this clonotype: The junction and the germline gene differ at one end; a read error may be behind it. This chain links TRBV20-1 with TRBJ2-1; TRBD2 aligns across 8 bases. The CDR3 is made up of 16 amino acids. Germline V gives CDR1 DFQATT, CDR2 SNEGSKA (reference sequence). CDR3 region: CSAPDSSSGSYNDQFF. Written as DNA, the CDR3 is TGCAGTGCCCCCGATTCTTCTAGCGGGTCCTACAATGATCAGTTCTTC.

This clonotype was counted a few times. The chain couples TRBV6-5 to TRBJ2-1; the match to TRBD2 covers 7 bases. Germline CDR1 MNHEY, CDR2 SVGAGI. This CDR3 region has 11 residues. The DNA for the CDR3 is TGTGCAGCGGGGTCCTACAATGAGCAGTTCTTC. Its translation is CAAGSYNEQFF.

This CDR3 reads CSVEDRDRAQETQYF. The CDR3 bases are TGCAGCGTTGAAGATAGGGACAGGGCTCAAGAGACCCAGTACTTC. This chain links TRBV29-1 with TRBJ2-5; 9 nucleotides agree with TRBD1. Trimming removed 0 bases from V and 2 bases from J; junction bases left unmatched: 4. Germline assignment: CDR1 SQVTM and CDR2 ANQGSEA. This CDR3 is 15 amino acids long.

This clonotype was detected only a few times. The chain has TRBV20-1 and TRBJ1-4; no clear D gene. The V gene lost 0 bases and the J gene lost 2 bases, with 10 bases spanning the gap. Germline CDR1 is DFQATT and CDR2 is SNEGSKA (reference sequence). The length of the CDR3 is 15 residues. The CDR3 DNA reads as TGCAGTGCTAGAGAGAGGGTCAGGACTAATGAAAAACTGTTTTTT. Protein: CSARERVRTNEKLFF.

This clonotype was seen only a few times. This chain links TRBV2 with TRBJ2-1, with a tentative D call TRBD2 (5 bases). V was pared by 7 bases and J by 7 bases, with 14 bases between. In germline, CDR1 is SNHLY, CDR2 FYNNEI. This CDR3 region has 13 residues. CDR3 in amino acids: CASIQGLWNEQFF. The CDR3 DNA is TGTGCCAGCATCCAAGGACTGTGGAATGAGCAGTTCTTC.

The rearrangement joins TRBV27 to TRBJ1-2, with 8 bases matching TRBD1. Germline CDR1 is MNHEY and CDR2 is SMNVEV (reference sequence). This CDR3 region has 14 residues. V lost 6 bases to trimming and J lost 5 bases; unmatched junction nucleotides: 8. This CDR3 reads CASSPTGDVYGYTF. The CDR3 coding sequence is TGTGCCAGCAGCCCGACAGGGGATGTATATGGCTACACCTTC.